This is a list of T cell receptor beta chains from one sample in a study of radiation and T cells in renal cell carcinoma. Using immunoSEQ multiplex PCR, the repertoire was profiled, and TCRdb retains in-frame clones only, with some absent. This table holds about 90,000 clones, about 79% found once. The source was blood, collected from a patient whose treatment included radiotherapy and nephrectomy. The receptors stem from a man in his 60s with renal cell carcinoma. The CDR3 runs from the conserved cysteine through the conserved F or W. The D gene is left open where the match is weak. Size tells how often a clone was seen (once, few, many) or the class of an expanded clone, and some rows leave it out.

CDR3aa,CDR3nt,d_gene,v_gene,j_gene,abundance
CASSQRQGWPQHF,TGTGCCAGCAGCCAGCGACAGGGCTGGCCCCAGCATTTT,TRBD1,TRBV14,TRBJ1-5,once
CASSLTGTYNEQFF,TGTGCCAGCTCACTTACCGGGACTTACAATGAGCAGTTCTTC,.,TRBV18,TRBJ2-1,.
CSGGTSGRGTGELFF,TGCAGCGGTGGGACTAGCGGGAGGGGAACCGGGGAGCTGTTTTTT,TRBD2,TRBV29-1,TRBJ2-2,once
CASSRGLGEQYF,TGTGCCAGCAGTCGTGGACTCGGCGAGCAGTACTTC,.,TRBV6-5,TRBJ2-7,.
CASTGGPTRSTDTQYF,TGTGCCAGCACGGGGGGGCCCACTCGAAGCACAGATACGCAGTATTTT,.,TRBV21-1,TRBJ2-3,.
CASSVTGSYQETQYF,TGTGCCAGCAGCGTCACAGGGTCGTACCAAGAGACCCAGTACTTC,.,TRBV9,TRBJ2-5,.
CASSLGQVAYEQYF,TGCGCCAGCAGCTTGGGGCAGGTTGCCTACGAGCAGTACTTC,.,TRBV5-1,TRBJ2-7,.
CASSQVPGASYGYTF,TGTGCCAGCAGCCAAGTTCCAGGGGCGAGCTATGGCTACACCTTC,.,TRBV14,TRBJ1-2,.
CAISDSTYGYTF,TGTGCCATCAGTGACAGCACCTATGGCTACACCTTC,.,TRBV10-3,TRBJ1-2,.
CASSQNRGEQYF,TGTGCCAGCAGCCAAAACAGGGGCGAGCAGTACTTC,TRBD1,TRBV4-2,TRBJ2-7,.